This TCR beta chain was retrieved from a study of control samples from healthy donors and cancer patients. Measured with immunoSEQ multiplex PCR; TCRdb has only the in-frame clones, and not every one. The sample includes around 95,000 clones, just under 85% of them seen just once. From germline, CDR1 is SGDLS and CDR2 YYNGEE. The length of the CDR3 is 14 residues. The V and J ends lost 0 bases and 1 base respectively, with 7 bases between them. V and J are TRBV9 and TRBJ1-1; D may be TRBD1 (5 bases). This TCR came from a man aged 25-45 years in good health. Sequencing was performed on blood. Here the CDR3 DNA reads TGTGCCAGCAGCGTAGGGGGGACGAACACTGAAGCTTTCTTT. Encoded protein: CASSVGGTNTEAFF.